The rows below give T cell receptor beta chains drawn from one sample of a study of blood T cell repertoires in COVID-19. Profiling relied on immunoSEQ multiplex PCR, and the TCRdb table lists in-frame clones only, not all of them. The data contain 60,000 to 75,000 clones, more than 75% of them singletons. Sequencing was done on a sample of peripheral blood. These receptors were taken from a man aged 50 or older with active COVID-19. CDR3s include the opening cysteine and the closing phenylalanine or tryptophan. A D gene is named only where the DNA matches it firmly. Only part of the rows carry a size: once, few, many, or a class if the clone is expanded.

abundance | d_gene | j_gene | v_gene | CDR3aa | CDR3nt
NA | NA | TRBJ1-1 | TRBV19 | CATTKRVGVNTEAFF | TGTGCCACCACAAAACGGGTGGGAGTGAACACTGAAGCTTTCTTT
NA | TRBD2 | TRBJ2-1 | TRBV4-3 | CASSQDRSLLADYYNEQFF | TGCGCCAGCAGCCAAGATAGGTCCCTACTAGCGGATTATTACAATGAGCAGTTCTTC
NA | NA | TRBJ1-5 | TRBV28 | CASSLRSQPQHF | TGTGCCAGCAGTTTAAGGAGTCAGCCCCAGCATTTT
NA | TRBD2 | TRBJ2-3 | TRBV6-1 | CASSEGSGGGDTQYF | TGTGCCAGCAGTGAAGGTAGCGGGGGCGGCGATACGCAGTATTTT
NA | NA | TRBJ1-5 | TRBV19 | CASSMQTLYSNQPQHF | TGTGCCAGTAGTATGCAGACACTTTATAGCAATCAGCCCCAGCATTTT
once | TRBD2 | TRBJ2-3 | TRBV30 | CAWSPSGAGDTQYF | TGTGCCTGGAGTCCCAGCGGGGCGGGCGATACGCAGTATTTT
NA | TRBD2 | TRBJ2-3 | TRBV24-1 | CATSDSGTSDPDTQYF | TGTGCCACCAGTGATTCCGGGACTAGCGATCCAGATACGCAGTATTTT
NA | NA | TRBJ1-2 | TRBV5-6 | CASSLRLGRGYGYTF | TGTGCCAGCAGCTTGCGTCTGGGGCGCGGCTATGGCTACACCTTC
NA | NA | TRBJ1-5 | TRBV5-1 | CASSSEGISNQPQHF | TGCGCCAGCAGCTCCGAGGGTATAAGCAATCAGCCCCAGCATTTT
NA | NA | TRBJ2-7 | TRBV5-1 | CASSTGNYEQYF | TGCGCCAGCAGTACAGGGAACTACGAGCAGTACTTC
NA | TRBD1 | TRBJ1-6 | TRBV7-2 | CASTGQGINSPLHF | TGTGCCAGCACGGGACAGGGAATAAATTCACCCCTCCACTTT
NA | TRBD2 | TRBJ2-2 | TRBV25-1 | CASSEFPSGRFNTGELFF | TGTGCCAGCAGTGAATTCCCCAGCGGGAGGTTTAACACCGGGGAGCTGTTTTTT
NA | NA | TRBJ1-3 | TRBV6-4 | CASSDKLTDENTIYF | TGTGCCAGCAGTGATAAGTTGACAGATGAAAACACCATATATTTT
NA | NA | TRBJ1-1 | TRBV3-1/TRBV3-2 | CASSSGAGMNTEAFF | TGTGCCAGCAGCTCAGGGGCCGGTATGAACACTGAAGCTTTCTTT
NA | NA | TRBJ1-4 | TRBV7-6 | CASSLGVFAGEKLFF | TGTGCCAGCAGCTTAGGTGTATTTGCGGGGGAAAAACTGTTTTTT
NA | NA | TRBJ2-7 | TRBV27 | CASSFGTYVHEQYF | TGTGCCAGCAGTTTCGGGACTTATGTCCACGAGCAGTACTTC
NA | TRBD1 | TRBJ1-6 | TRBV2 | CASSFRDRGFSSYNSPLHF | TGTGCCAGCAGTTTCCGGGACAGGGGCTTTAGCTCCTATAATTCACCCCTCCACTTT
NA | NA | TRBJ1-1 | TRBV7-2 | CASSSGRSTEAFF | TGTGCCAGCAGCAGCGGGAGGAGCACTGAAGCTTTCTTT
NA | TRBD1 | TRBJ1-1 | TRBV5-1 | CASSSTGGSRTEAFF | TGCGCCAGCAGCTCAACAGGGGGCTCGCGCACTGAAGCTTTCTTT
NA | NA | TRBJ2-3 | TRBV5-1 | CASSYEATDTQYF | TGCGCCAGCAGCTACGAGGCAACAGATACGCAGTATTTT
few | TRBD1 | TRBJ2-3 | TRBV28 | CASSLPPGQGADTQYF | TGTGCCAGCAGTTTACCTCCGGGACAGGGGGCAGATACGCAGTATTTT
NA | NA | TRBJ1-1 | TRBV14 | CASSPQGLHTEAFF | TGTGCCAGCAGCCCCCAGGGGTTGCACACTGAAGCTTTCTTT
NA | TRBD1 | TRBJ1-2 | TRBV20-1 | CSASTGTDGNGYTF | TGCAGTGCTAGTACCGGGACAGATGGGAATGGCTACACCTTC
NA | NA | TRBJ2-5 | TRBV25-1 | CASSESLIAAPWGTQYF | TGTGCCAGCAGTGAATCATTGATAGCGGCCCCTTGGGGGACCCAGTACTTC
NA | TRBD1 | TRBJ1-1 | TRBV30 | CAWSGLGTGGWTEAFF | TGTGCCTGGAGTGGACTCGGGACAGGGGGTTGGACTGAAGCTTTCTTT
once | NA | TRBJ1-5 | TRBV7-2 | CASSLDSYSNQPQHF | TGTGCCAGCAGCTTAGACAGTTATAGCAATCAGCCCCAGCATTTT
NA | TRBD1 | TRBJ1-1 | TRBV2 | CASSEAWGQAPVGNTEAFF | TGTGCCAGCAGTGAAGCGTGGGGACAGGCTCCAGTGGGGAACACTGAAGCTTTCTTT
NA | TRBD1 | TRBJ2-5 | TRBV5-1 | CASSPSTGGSVETQYF | TGCGCCAGCAGCCCGTCGACAGGGGGCTCGGTAGAGACCCAGTACTTC
NA | NA | TRBJ1-2 | TRBV7-9 | CASSWGGSEYGYTF | TGTGCCAGCAGTTGGGGAGGGAGCGAGTATGGCTACACCTTC
NA | TRBD2 | TRBJ2-7 | TRBV18 | CASSSGRGARKGEQYF | TGTGCCAGCTCATCAGGGAGGGGAGCCCGAAAGGGGGAGCAGTACTTC
NA | NA | TRBJ1-1 | TRBV7-8 | CASNPTELMNTEAFF | TGTGCCAGCAACCCAACAGAACTCATGAACACTGAAGCTTTCTTT
NA | NA | TRBJ1-2 | TRBV30 | CAWRKEGGYTF | TGTGCCTGGAGGAAGGAGGGTGGCTACACCTTC
few | TRBD2 | TRBJ2-1 | TRBV2 | CASSALAGYNEQFF | TGTGCCAGCAGTGCTCTAGCGGGGTACAATGAGCAGTTCTTC
few | TRBD1 | TRBJ1-6 | TRBV10-2 | CASSHLLQGEGPLHF | TGCGCCAGCTCCCACCTATTACAGGGGGAGGGACCCCTCCACTTT
NA | NA | TRBJ1-1 | TRBV6-2/TRBV6-3 | CASSLQGWRAFF | TGTGCCAGCAGTCTACAGGGATGGCGAGCTTTCTTT
NA | NA | TRBJ1-1 | TRBV24-1 | CATAGADTEAFF | TGTGCCACGGCGGGAGCGGACACTGAAGCTTTCTTT
NA | TRBD2 | TRBJ2-7 | TRBV24-1 | CATSDFPPLAGYEQYF | TGTGCCACCAGTGATTTTCCCCCACTAGCGGGCTACGAGCAGTACTTC
NA | TRBD2 | TRBJ2-7 | TRBV7-2 | CASSLSVWTSGRAEQYF | TGTGCCAGCAGCTTAAGCGTCTGGACTAGCGGGAGGGCCGAGCAGTACTTC
NA | NA | TRBJ1-2 | TRBV7-2 | CASSSRFYGYTF | TGTGCCAGCAGCTCCAGGTTCTATGGCTACACCTTC
NA | NA | TRBJ1-1 | TRBV5-6 | CASSFPLQGNAEAFF | TGTGCCAGCAGCTTCCCCTTACAGGGTAATGCTGAAGCTTTCTTT
once | NA | TRBJ2-7 | TRBV29-1 | CSVPMGGLGQEHEQYF | TGCAGCGTGCCAATGGGGGGCCTAGGACAGGAACACGAGCAGTACTTC
NA | NA | TRBJ2-4 | TRBV18 | CASSSGIGIENIQYF | TGTGCCAGCTCATCCGGGATCGGGATTGAAAACATTCAGTACTTC
NA | TRBD1 | TRBJ1-1 | TRBV7-9 | CASSLDDRGLTEAFF | TGTGCCAGCAGCTTAGACGACAGGGGGCTCACTGAAGCTTTCTTT
NA | NA | TRBJ2-7 | TRBV28 | CASSSYAGYYEQYF | TGTGCCAGCAGTTCCTATGCGGGGTACTACGAGCAGTACTTC
NA | TRBD2 | TRBJ2-5 | TRBV9 | CASSETTGSGGYETQYF | TGTGCCAGCAGCGAGACTACAGGGAGCGGGGGATACGAGACCCAGTACTTC
NA | TRBD1 | TRBJ2-7 | TRBV5-6 | CASTGTGSSYEQYF | TGTGCCAGCACTGGGACAGGGTCTTCCTACGAGCAGTACTTC
once | NA | TRBJ1-1 | TRBV30 | CAWSLDRNTEAFF | TGTGCCTGGAGTTTGGACAGAAACACTGAAGCTTTCTTT
NA | NA | TRBJ2-1 | TRBV4-2 | CASSTQGSEQFF | TGTGCCAGCAGCACCCAGGGATCAGAGCAGTTCTTC
once | TRBD1 | TRBJ1-2 | TRBV14 | CASSQTQGTLYGYTF | TGTGCCAGCAGCCAAACACAGGGGACGCTATATGGCTACACCTTC
NA | TRBD1 | TRBJ1-5 | TRBV29-1 | CSVAQGAPDQPQHF | TGCAGCGTTGCACAGGGGGCGCCTGACCAGCCCCAGCATTTT
few | NA | TRBJ1-5 | TRBV7-8 | CASSPPSQPQHF | TGTGCCAGCAGCCCCCCGAGTCAGCCCCAGCATTTT
NA | TRBD1 | TRBJ2-1 | TRBV24-1 | CATSDFSTGGHNEQFF | TGTGCCACCAGTGATTTTTCGACAGGGGGCCACAATGAGCAGTTCTTC
once | NA | TRBJ1-2 | TRBV5-1 | CASSSAPTQNYGYTF | TGCGCCAGCAGCTCCGCCCCGACACAGAACTATGGCTACACCTTC
NA | TRBD1 | TRBJ1-2 | TRBV7-2 | CASSGRGQGFGYTF | TGTGCCAGCAGCGGAAGGGGACAGGGGTTTGGCTACACCTTC
NA | TRBD2 | TRBJ2-7 | TRBV28 | CASSLTSGGKNEQYF | TGTGCCAGCAGTCTTACTAGCGGGGGGAAAAACGAGCAGTACTTC
few | NA | TRBJ1-1 | TRBV4-3 | CASSQELGRPEAFF | TGCGCCAGCAGCCAAGAGCTGGGCAGGCCAGAAGCTTTCTTT
many | TRBD1 | TRBJ1-2 | TRBV6-2/TRBV6-3 | CASSYPDRTAGYTF | TGTGCCAGCAGTTACCCGGACAGGACGGCCGGCTACACCTTC
NA | TRBD2 | TRBJ2-3 | TRBV7-2 | CASSFVLAGGSDTQYF | TGTGCCAGCAGCTTCGTACTAGCGGGAGGGTCAGATACGCAGTATTTT
NA | TRBD2 | TRBJ2-1 | TRBV29-1 | CSVTFSGALNEQFF | TGCAGCGTGACTTTTAGCGGGGCTCTCAATGAGCAGTTCTTC